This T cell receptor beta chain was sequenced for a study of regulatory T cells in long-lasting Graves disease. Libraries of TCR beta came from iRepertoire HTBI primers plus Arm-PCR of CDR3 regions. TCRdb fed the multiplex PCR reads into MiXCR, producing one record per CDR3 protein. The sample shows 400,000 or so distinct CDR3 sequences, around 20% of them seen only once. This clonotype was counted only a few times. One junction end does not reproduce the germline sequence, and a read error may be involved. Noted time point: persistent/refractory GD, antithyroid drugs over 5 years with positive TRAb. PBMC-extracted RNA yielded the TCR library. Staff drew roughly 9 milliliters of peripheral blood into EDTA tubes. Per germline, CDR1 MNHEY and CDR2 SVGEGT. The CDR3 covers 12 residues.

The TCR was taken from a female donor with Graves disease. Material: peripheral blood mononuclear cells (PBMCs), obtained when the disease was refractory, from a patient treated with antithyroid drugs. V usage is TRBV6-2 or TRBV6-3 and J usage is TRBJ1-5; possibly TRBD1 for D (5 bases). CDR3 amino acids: CASSAAGSFSDF. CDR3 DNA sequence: TGTGCCAGCAGTGCTGCAGGGAGTTTTTCGGATTTT.